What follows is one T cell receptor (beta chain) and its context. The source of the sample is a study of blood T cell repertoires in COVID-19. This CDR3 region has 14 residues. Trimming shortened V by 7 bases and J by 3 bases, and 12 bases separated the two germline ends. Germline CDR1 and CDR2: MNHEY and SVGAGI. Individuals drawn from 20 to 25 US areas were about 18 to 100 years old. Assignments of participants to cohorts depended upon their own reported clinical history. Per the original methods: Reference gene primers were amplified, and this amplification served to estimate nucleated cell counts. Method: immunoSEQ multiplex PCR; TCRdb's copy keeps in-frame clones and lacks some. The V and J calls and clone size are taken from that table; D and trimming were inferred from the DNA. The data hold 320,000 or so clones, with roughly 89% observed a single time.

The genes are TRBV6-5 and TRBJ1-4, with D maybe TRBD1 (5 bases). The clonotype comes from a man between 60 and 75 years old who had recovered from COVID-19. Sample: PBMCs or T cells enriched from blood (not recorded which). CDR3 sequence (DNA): TGTGCCAGCACGCAGGGTTCGGCTAATGAAAAACTGTTTTTT. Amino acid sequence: CASTQGSANEKLFF.